This entry describes one TCR beta chain. Its matching antigen is unknown. Trimming removed 6 bases from V and 1 base from J, with 18 bases in between. CDR1 is KGHSH, CDR2 LQKENI, per germline. This CDR3 region has 16 residues. The data stem from a study of cytomegalovirus exposure and HLA in healthy donors. Study-wide points: Using a false discovery rate of 0.05, a later analysis showed that approximately 16,000 TCR beta sequences were associated with HLA alleles. Analyzed later, most CMV-associated TCR beta chains appeared HLA-restricted.

Use of 60 Vbeta and 13 Jbeta primers characterized the PCR. Per the authors' pipeline: In a later analysis, 80 million to 100 million unique TCR beta chains included roughly 11 million shared by two or more donors. Generated by immunoSEQ multiplex PCR, the TCRdb table keeps only in-frame clones and is missing some. V, J and clone size are those of that table, while D and trimming were read from the DNA. The table includes more than 95,000 clones, approximately 80% detected once. The receptor was isolated from a young man in good health and CMV-seropositive. The J gene is TRBJ1-2, the V gene TRBV18, with D tentatively TRBD1 (6 bases). Source material: PBMCs. CDR3 DNA: TGTGCCAGCTCCCTCAGACTACAGGGTTATAACTATGGCTACACCTTC. This gives the protein CASSLRLQGYNYGYTF.